A single sample is the source of the 21 T cell receptor beta chains below, sequenced in a study of T-cell reconstitution after alpha-beta-depleted transplantation in children. A library of TCRbeta sequences, prepared with unique molecular identifiers, was generated. TCRdb used MiXCR to reprocess the PCR reads, holding one entry per CDR3 protein. The sample includes about 580,000 distinct CDR3 sequences, under 30% of them seen just once. The sequenced sample was PBMCs, mostly from graft donor cells, obtained 360 days after TCRalphabeta/CD19-depleted stem cell transplant. Source of these receptors: a boy younger than two who had a stem cell transplant for acute myeloid leukemia, so the T cells may come from the graft donor.

This chain uses TRBV7-7 with TRBJ2-5; either TRBD1 or TRBD2 may fit D (5 bases each). The CDR3 has 14 residues. Trimming pared 6 bases from V and 4 bases from J, leaving 15 bases between. Germline assignment: CDR1 SSHAT and CDR2 FNYEAQ (reference sequence). DNA for the CDR3: TGTGCCAGCAGTTCCACCGGGACCGGAGAGACCCAGTACTTC. Protein product: CASSSTGTGETQYF.

This clonotype turned up a few times. The chain couples TRBV15 to TRBJ1-5; the D is unclear. This CDR3 comprises 16 residues. Looked up from germline, CDR1 is LNHNV and CDR2 is YYDKDF (reference sequence). V gave up 0 bases and J gave up 7 bases, with 16 bases separating them. In DNA form, the CDR3 reads TGTGCCACCAGCAGAGATCTAAGTGCGGGGAGCCAGCCCCAGCATTTT. This encodes CATSRDLSAGSQPQHF. Together with reference TRBV15 and TRBJ1-5, the CDR3 gives the full variable domain: DAMVIQNPRYQVTQFGKPVTLSCSQTLNHNVMYWYQQKSSQAPKLLFHYYDKDFNNEADTPDNFQSRRPNTSFCFLDIRSPGLGDTAMYLCATSRDLSAGSQPQHFGDGTRLSIL.

This clonotype has more than one count but fewer than ten. The chain recombines TRBV28 with TRBJ1-2; D not resolved. Trimming pared 4 bases from V and 6 bases from J, leaving 15 bases between. The CDR3 spans 14 residues. Germline V gives CDR1 MDHEN, CDR2 SYDVKM. The CDR3 spells CASSSISEDHGYTF. The CDR3 DNA reads as TGTGCCAGCAGTTCAATTTCAGAAGACCATGGCTACACCTTC.

This clonotype has ten or more counts. The chain is built from TRBV15 and TRBJ2-5; D is uncertain. Per germline, CDR1 LNHNV and CDR2 YYDKDF (reference sequence). V dropped 2 bases and J dropped 7 bases, with 5 bases sitting between them. The CDR3 covers 11 residues. The CDR3, as DNA: TGTGCCACCAGCAGACGAGGGACCCAGTACTTC. Protein: CATSRRGTQYF.

This clonotype was detected ten times or more. V is TRBV29-1 and J is TRBJ1-4; D might be TRBD1 (5 bases). The germline CDR1 and CDR2 sequences are SQVTM and ANQGSEA. This CDR3 comprises 13 residues. V was trimmed by 0 bases and J by 16 bases, leaving 18 bases between them. The CDR3 region has the DNA TGCAGCGTTGAAGAGGTCGGGGGAAGGGACCCGTTTTTT. Its translation: CSVEEVGGRDPFF.

This clonotype was picked up many times. This sequence joins TRBV6-1 and TRBJ2-1; TRBD2 aligns across 7 bases. There are 15 residues in the CDR3. CDR1 is MNHNS, CDR2 SASEGT, per germline. Trimming removed 6 bases from V and 3 bases from J; junction bases left unmatched: 8. CDR3 nucleotide sequence: TGTGCCAGCAGCCCTCTGGGGGGGTACTACAATGAGCAGTTCTTC. Protein product: CASSPLGGYYNEQFF.

V is TRBV7-9 and J is TRBJ2-1; tentatively, D is TRBD1 or TRBD2 (6 bases each). This CDR3 region has 17 residues. Germline CDR1 is SEHNR and CDR2 is FQNEAQ (reference sequence). Trimming stripped 5 bases from V and 4 bases from J, with 21 bases between. The CDR3 protein is CASSKSGVGGPYNEQFF. CDR3 sequence (DNA): TGTGCCAGCAGCAAAAGTGGTGTGGGGGGCCCTTACAATGAGCAGTTCTTC.

This clonotype was seen only a few times. The chain recombines TRBV5-1 with TRBJ2-2; D tentatively reads TRBD1 or TRBD2 (6 bases each). The germline CDR1 and CDR2 sequences are SGHRS and YFSETQ. V lost 2 bases and J 4 bases, leaving 15 bases between the germline ends. This CDR3 spans 16 amino acids. Here the CDR3 reads CASSLRGGRSTGELFF. In nucleotides, the CDR3 is TGCGCCAGCAGCTTAAGAGGGGGGCGAAGCACCGGGGAGCTGTTTTTT.

This chain connects TRBV4-1 to TRBJ1-6; D perhaps matches TRBD1 (5 bases). Germline CDR1 is MGHRA and CDR2 is YSYEKL. This CDR3 has 15 amino acids. V was trimmed by 0 bases and J by 14 bases, leaving 17 bases between them. CDR3 in amino acids: CASSQDERGERTLHF. DNA for the CDR3: TGCGCCAGCAGCCAAGATGAAAGAGGGGAACGCACCCTCCACTTT.

This clonotype was seen ten or more times. The chain combines TRBV29-1 with TRBJ2-5; D may be TRBD1 (8 bases). The length of the CDR3 is 16 residues. The V gene's germline CDR1 is SQVTM and CDR2 ANQGSEA. Trimming shortened V by 6 bases and J by 2 bases, and 22 bases separated the two germline ends. For the CDR3, the DNA is TGCAGCGTCCGCCCTTTTAACAGGGGGGGTCAAGAGACCCAGTACTTC. It encodes CSVRPFNRGGQETQYF.

Note on this clonotype: One base away lies a much larger clone, so this may be a sequencing read error. This chain links TRBV12-5 with TRBJ2-1; D tentatively reads TRBD1 or TRBD2 (5 bases each). Germline lookup yields CDR1 LGHNT and CDR2 FRNRAP. This CDR3 has 18 amino acids. Trimming took off 4 bases at V and 0 bases at J, with 19 bases between the two ends. The CDR3 region has the DNA TGTGCTAGTGGTTCGACCAACGGGGCCGCAAGCTCCTACAATGAGCAGTTCTTC. Residues: CASGSTNGAASSYNEQFF.

The table lists this clonotype with a count of one. The chain employs TRBV12-3 or TRBV12-4 and TRBJ1-3; D remains ambiguous. Trimming removed 3 bases at V and 0 bases at J, with 6 bases between. The CDR3 consists of 14 residues. The CDR3 loop reads CASSFLSSGNTIYF. CDR3 nucleotides: TGTGCCAGCAGTTTTCTGTCCTCTGGAAACACCATATATTTT.

The V call is TRBV9, the J call TRBJ2-3, with D perhaps matching TRBD1 or TRBD2 (5 bases each). The V and J ends lost 3 bases and 0 bases respectively, with 11 bases between them. The germline V gene encodes CDR1 SGDLS and CDR2 YYNGEE. The CDR3 runs to 15 residues. The CDR3 region has the DNA TGTGCCAGCAGCGATGGGACGTCTAGCACAGATACGCAGTATTTT. As protein: CASSDGTSSTDTQYF.

This clonotype occurred many times. The chain couples TRBV3-1 to TRBJ2-3; D remains unclear. Trimming stripped 0 bases from V and 4 bases from J, with 5 bases between. CDR3 length equals 13 residues. Germline lookup yields CDR1 LGHDT and CDR2 YNNKEL (reference sequence). The CDR3 spells CASSQDLADTQYF. CDR3 sequence (DNA): TGTGCCAGCAGCCAAGATCTGGCAGATACGCAGTATTTT.

This clonotype was found a few times. This chain links TRBV12-3 or TRBV12-4 with TRBJ2-7, with TRBD1 as a possible D gene (6 bases). This CDR3 has 14 amino acids. Trimming shortened V by 4 bases and J by 3 bases, and 13 bases separated the two germline ends. CDR3 loop: CASSSGAEGYEQYF. The DNA of the CDR3 is TGTGCCAGCAGTTCAGGGGCTGAGGGCTACGAGCAGTACTTC.

The V gene is TRBV7-2, the J gene TRBJ2-7; 13 bases agree with TRBD2. CDR3 length equals 15 residues. V dropped 4 bases and J dropped 2; count of bases not matched to a gene: 2. Germline V CDR1 and CDR2: SGHTA, FQGNSA. This CDR3 is CASSSTSGGPYEQYF. In DNA, the CDR3 is TGTGCCAGCAGCTCGACTAGCGGGGGGCCCTACGAGCAGTACTTC. Drawing the rest from reference TRBV7-2 and TRBJ2-7, the complete variable domain is GAGVSQSPSNKVTEKGKDVELRCDPISGHTALYWYRQSLGQGLEFLIYFQGNSAPDKSGLPSDRFSAERTGGSVSTLTIQRTQQEDSAVYLCASSSTSGGPYEQYFGPGTRLTVT.

This clonotype was observed a few times. The rearrangement links TRBV7-2 to TRBJ2-7; weak D call: TRBD1 (5 bases). Germline CDR1 and CDR2: SGHTA and FQGNSA. Trimming pared 2 bases from V and 3 bases from J, leaving 14 bases between. The CDR3 sequence is 15 residues long. CDR3 in amino acids: CASSLLSGWDYEQYV. The CDR3 nucleotides are TGTGCCAGCAGCTTATTGTCAGGGTGGGACTACGAGCAGTACGTC.

A few counts support this clonotype. The J gene is TRBJ2-4, the V gene TRBV7-2; D gene uncertain. Germline V gene lookup returns CDR1 SGHTA and CDR2 FQGNSA. This CDR3 is 11 amino acids long. V was clipped by 0 bases and J by 9 bases, with 3 bases between them. The CDR3, as DNA: TGTGCCAGCAGCTTAGCAAGCATTCAGTACTTC. It encodes CASSLASIQYF.

There are many counts of this clonotype. The chain is built from TRBV4-1 and TRBJ2-5, with 9 bases fitting TRBD2. Germline assignment: CDR1 MGHRA and CDR2 YSYEKL. The CDR3 runs 15 residues. The V segment lost 3 bases and the J segment 3 bases; nucleotides outside the gene matches: 5. In DNA form, the CDR3 reads TGCGCCAGCAGCCATATAGCGGGGGCCGAAGAGACCCAGTACTTC. As protein: CASSHIAGAEETQYF.

This clonotype was seen ten or more times. CDR3 nucleotides: TGCAGTGCTAGAACAGGGTCCTACGAGCAGTACGTC. Protein: CSARTGSYEQYV. This chain joins TRBV20-1 and TRBJ2-7; D is possibly TRBD1 (6 bases). Germline V gene lookup returns CDR1 DFQATT and CDR2 SNEGSKA (reference sequence). Trimming pared 2 bases from V and 1 base from J, leaving 6 bases between. The CDR3 contains 12 residues.

This clonotype was recorded many times. The rearrangement uses TRBV15 and TRBJ2-1, with TRBD1 matching 11 bases. There are 14 residues in the CDR3. Germline assignment: CDR1 LNHNV and CDR2 YYDKDF (reference sequence). Germline trimming cut 7 bases from V and 9 bases from J; bases unmatched to any gene: 8. This CDR3 reads CATNPDRGRSEQFF. The CDR3 region has the DNA TGTGCCACCAACCCGGACAGGGGGCGAAGTGAGCAGTTCTTC.